The 8 T cell receptor beta chains presented below share a single source sample, sequenced in a study of cytomegalovirus exposure and HLA in healthy donors. PCR employed 60 Vbeta and 13 Jbeta primers. Using immunoSEQ multiplex PCR, the repertoire was profiled, and TCRdb retains in-frame clones only, with some absent. The table has about 160,000 clones, approximately 72% seen once; the top ten hold over 2.5%. Material for sequencing was PBMCs. All receptors come from a female donor in good health and CMV-seronegative.

The gene calls are TRBV18 and TRBJ2-7; the match to TRBD1 covers 8 bases. The J segment lost 4 bases and the V segment lost 0 bases, leaving 11 bases of the junction unmatched. The germline gives CDR1 KGHSH, CDR2 LQKENI. The CDR3 has 17 amino acids. The CDR3 DNA reads TGTGCCAGCTCACCACCACTTTCACAGGGGGGAAAGTACGAGCAGTACTTC. Translation: CASSPPLSQGGKYEQYF.

This clone was seen just once. This chain joins TRBV21-1 and TRBJ1-5; TRBD1 was called by the table and not checked on the DNA. TRBV21-1 counts as a pseudogene. This CDR3 has 15 amino acids. The CDR3 spells CASTRQGGDNQPQHF. CDR3 bases: TGTGCCAGCACTCGACAGGGGGGAGACAATCAGCCCCAGCATTTT.

This chain connects TRBV30 to TRBJ2-1, with 8 nucleotides matching TRBD1. After removal of 8 bases from V and 3 bases from J, the junction contained 3 bases not matched to a gene. Germline V lookup: CDR1 GTSNPN, CDR2 SVGIG (reference sequence). This CDR3 has 12 residues. CDR3 sequence reads: CARGQGYNEQFF. The CDR3 nucleotides read TGTGCCCGTGGACAGGGCTACAATGAGCAGTTCTTC.

This clone showed up just a few times. The chain recombines TRBV6-4 with TRBJ2-3, with 9 bases fitting TRBD2. Looked up from germline, CDR1 is MRHNA and CDR2 is SNTAGT. Trimming cost V 6 bases and J 0 bases; bases outside gene matches: 4. CDR3 length: 15 amino acids. CDR3 in DNA: TGTGCCAGCAGCATCCTAGCGGGGAGCACAGATACGCAGTATTTT. It specifies CASSILAGSTDTQYF.

This clone was seen more than once but under ten times. The rearrangement links TRBV6-6 to TRBJ1-2; TRBD1 is a possible D gene (6 bases). Trimming cost V 9 bases and J 5 bases, with 10 bases left between them. Germline CDR1 is MNHNY and CDR2 is SVGAGI (reference sequence). The CDR3 consists of 11 residues. The CDR3 protein is CASTGQYGYTF. The CDR3 DNA follows: TGTGCCAGTACCGGACAGTATGGCTACACCTTC.

This chain uses TRBV6-5 with TRBJ2-1; the match to TRBD2 covers 11 bases. The germline gives CDR1 MNHEY, CDR2 SVGAGI. J gave up 9 bases and V 0 bases, and 4 bases lay outside the gene matches. The CDR3 contains 15 residues. CDR3 protein: CASSYSSGGAGEQFF. DNA for the CDR3: TGTGCCAGCAGTTACTCTAGCGGGGGGGCGGGTGAGCAGTTCTTC.

The chain couples TRBV18 to TRBJ2-7; D is perhaps TRBD1 (6 bases). Per germline, CDR1 KGHSH and CDR2 LQKENI. The CDR3 spans 15 residues. The V end was cut by 1 base, the J end by 4 bases, with 14 bases between. Here the CDR3 DNA reads TGTGCCAGCTCACCACAGGACAGCCGCACGTACGAGCAGTACTTC. Its protein is CASSPQDSRTYEQYF.

V usage is TRBV10-2 and J usage is TRBJ2-3, with 9 bases matching TRBD1. The germline V gene encodes CDR1 WSHSY and CDR2 SAAADI. Unmatched junction bases numbered 3, after V lost 0 bases and J lost 5 bases. The CDR3 covers 15 residues. Here the CDR3 reads CASSESGTGKDTQYF. DNA of the CDR3: TGCGCCAGCAGTGAGTCGGGGACAGGGAAAGATACGCAGTATTTT.